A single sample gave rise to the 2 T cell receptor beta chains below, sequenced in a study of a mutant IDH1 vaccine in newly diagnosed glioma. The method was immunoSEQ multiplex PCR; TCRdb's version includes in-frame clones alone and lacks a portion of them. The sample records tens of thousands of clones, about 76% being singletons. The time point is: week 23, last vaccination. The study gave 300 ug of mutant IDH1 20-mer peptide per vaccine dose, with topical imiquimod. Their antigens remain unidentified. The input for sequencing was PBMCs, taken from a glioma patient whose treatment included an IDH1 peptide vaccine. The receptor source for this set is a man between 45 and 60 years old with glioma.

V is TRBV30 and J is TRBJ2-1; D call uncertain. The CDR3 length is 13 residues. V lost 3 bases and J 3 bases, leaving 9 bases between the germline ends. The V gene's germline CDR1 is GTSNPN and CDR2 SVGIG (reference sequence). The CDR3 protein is CAWSRANYNEQFF. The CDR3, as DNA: TGTGCCTGGAGCCGGGCGAACTACAATGAGCAGTTCTTC.

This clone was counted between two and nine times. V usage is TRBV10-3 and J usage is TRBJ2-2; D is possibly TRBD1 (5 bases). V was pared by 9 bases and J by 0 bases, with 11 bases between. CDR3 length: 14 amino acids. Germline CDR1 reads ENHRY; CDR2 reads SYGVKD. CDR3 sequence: CAIRTDTNTGELFF. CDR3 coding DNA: TGTGCCATTAGGACGGACACGAACACCGGGGAGCTGTTTTTT.